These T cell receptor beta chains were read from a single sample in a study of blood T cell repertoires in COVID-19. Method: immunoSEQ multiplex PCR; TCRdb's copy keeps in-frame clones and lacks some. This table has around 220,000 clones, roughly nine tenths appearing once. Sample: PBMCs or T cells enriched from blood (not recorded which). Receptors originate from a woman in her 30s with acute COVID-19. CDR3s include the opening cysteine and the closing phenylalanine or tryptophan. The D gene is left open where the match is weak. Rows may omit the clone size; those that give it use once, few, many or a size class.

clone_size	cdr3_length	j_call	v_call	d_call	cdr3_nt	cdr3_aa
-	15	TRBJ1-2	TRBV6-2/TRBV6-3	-	TGTGCCAGCAGTTACTCGAGGGAGCCAGTTTATGGCTACACCTTC	CASSYSREPVYGYTF
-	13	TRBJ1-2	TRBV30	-	TGTGCCATAAGGGAGGACCCTAACTATGGCTACACCTTC	CAIREDPNYGYTF
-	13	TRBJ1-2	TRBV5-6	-	TGTGCCAGCAATTCAGGGGAGTCAGGGGGCTACACCTTC	CASNSGESGGYTF
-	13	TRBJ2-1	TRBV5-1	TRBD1	TGCGCCAGCAGCCCGCAGGGGGTCAATGAGCAGTTCTTC	CASSPQGVNEQFF
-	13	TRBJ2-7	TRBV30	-	TGTGCCTGGAGTACCGACAGAGACTACGAGCAGTACTTC	CAWSTDRDYEQYF
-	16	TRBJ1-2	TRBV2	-	TGTGCCAGCAGAGCCTATATAGTTCAGGGTTTCTATGGCTACACCTTC	CASRAYIVQGFYGYTF
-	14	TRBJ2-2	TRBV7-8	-	TGTGCCAGCGGAGGAACAGGGTTCACCGGGGAGCTGTTTTTT	CASGGTGFTGELFF
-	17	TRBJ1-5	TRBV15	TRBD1	TGTGCCACCAGCGCACACAGGGGGCTAAAGAGCAATCAGCCCCAGCATTTT	CATSAHRGLKSNQPQHF
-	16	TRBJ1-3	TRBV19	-	TGTGCCAGTAGTATAATTGGGGGGAAAACCGGAAACACCATATATTTT	CASSIIGGKTGNTIYF
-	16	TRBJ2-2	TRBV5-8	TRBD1	TGTGCCAGCAGCAAGGGGACAGGGATGAACACCGGGGAGCTGTTTTTT	CASSKGTGMNTGELFF
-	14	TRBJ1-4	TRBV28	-	TGTGCCAGCAGTCCCGGGGGGTCTAATGAAAAACTGTTTTTT	CASSPGGSNEKLFF
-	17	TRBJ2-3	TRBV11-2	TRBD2	TGTGCCAGCAGCTTAGTGGGGAGGGCTACTAGCACAGATACGCAGTATTTT	CASSLVGRATSTDTQYF
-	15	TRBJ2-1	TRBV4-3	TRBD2	TGCGCCAGCAGCCTGGGGACTAGCGAGTCCAATGAGCAGTTCTTC	CASSLGTSESNEQFF
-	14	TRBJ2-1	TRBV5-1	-	TGCGCCAGCAGCTTGGAAGGACTACCCCAGGAGCAGTTCTTC	CASSLEGLPQEQFF
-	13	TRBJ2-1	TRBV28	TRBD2	TGTGCCAGCATGGGAGGGTCCTACAATGAGCAGTTCTTC	CASMGGSYNEQFF
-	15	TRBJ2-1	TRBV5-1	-	TGCGCCAGCAGCTTGGAGGTTAGCCTTTACAATGAGCAGTTCTTC	CASSLEVSLYNEQFF
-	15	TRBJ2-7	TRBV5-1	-	TGCGCCAGCAGCTTGTTCGGCGGGGACCCCTACGAGCAGTACTTC	CASSLFGGDPYEQYF
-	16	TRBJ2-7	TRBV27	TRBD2	TGTGCCAGCAGTTTTAGACTAGCGGGAACCTTAGGGGAGCAGTACTTC	CASSFRLAGTLGEQYF
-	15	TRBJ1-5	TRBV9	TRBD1	TGTGCCAGCAGCGAAGGGGGCGGCTTGGTAGAGCCCCAGCATTTT	CASSEGGGLVEPQHF
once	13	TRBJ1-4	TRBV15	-	TGTGCCACTAGACGGGCAACTAATGAAAAACTGTTTTTT	CATRRATNEKLFF
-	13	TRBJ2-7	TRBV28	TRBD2	TGTGCCAGCACTAGCGGAGGGGAGGGGGAGCAGTACTTC	CASTSGGEGEQYF
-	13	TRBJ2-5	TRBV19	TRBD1	TGTGCCAGTAGAACAGGGGGAGGAGAGACCCAGTACTTC	CASRTGGGETQYF